What follows are 27 T cell receptor beta chains derived from one specimen sequenced in a study of blood T cell repertoires in COVID-19. Sequencing used immunoSEQ multiplex PCR; TCRdb keeps in-frame clones, though not all of them. This table has 200,000 or so clones, about 86% appearing once. Sequencing input: peripheral blood. The receptors originated from a woman in her 70s with acute or convalescent COVID-19.

V and J are TRBV5-5 and TRBJ1-6; no firm D call. V was clipped by 6 bases and J by 6 bases, with 13 bases between them. There are 14 residues in the CDR3. Germline-derived CDR1 and CDR2 are SGHKS and YYEKEE (reference sequence). The CDR3 coding sequence is TGTGCCAGCAACTGGAGAGAGATTAATTCACCCCTCCACTTT. Protein sequence: CASNWREINSPLHF.

The chain has TRBV25-1 and TRBJ1-6; 7 bases match TRBD1. Per the germline V gene, CDR1 is MGHDK and CDR2 is SYGVNS. V lost 6 bases to trimming and J lost 7 bases; unmatched junction nucleotides: 6. The CDR3 runs 14 residues. The CDR3 DNA reads as TGTGCCAGCAGGCCCCTGACAGGGAATTCACCCCTCCACTTT. Its translation: CASRPLTGNSPLHF.

The CDR3 sequence: CASSYSKGQGVNQPQHF. The CDR3 DNA reads TGTGCCAGCAGTTACTCGAAGGGACAGGGGGTCAATCAGCCCCAGCATTTT. The chain uses TRBV6-2 or TRBV6-3 and TRBJ1-5, with 11 bases that match TRBD1. This CDR3 has 17 residues. CDR1 is MNHEY and CDR2 is SVGEGT in the germline V gene. Trimming removed 0 bases from V and 3 bases from J; junction bases left unmatched: 4.

This clone occurred a few times. The genes are TRBV29-1 and TRBJ1-4; D is undetermined. The CDR3 extends over 15 amino acids. From germline, CDR1 is SQVTM and CDR2 ANQGSEA. V was shortened by 2 bases and J by 3 bases, with 13 bases between the two germline ends. CDR3 DNA sequence: TGCAGCGTTGAATTATGGACTGGGGCTAATGAAAAACTGTTTTTT. This translates into CSVELWTGANEKLFF.

This chain connects TRBV9 to TRBJ2-3; 7 bases are shared with TRBD1. This CDR3 comprises 16 residues. Per the germline V gene, CDR1 is SGDLS and CDR2 is YYNGEE. Trimming cost V 3 bases and J 2 bases; bases outside gene matches: 9. CDR3 coding DNA: TGTGCCAGCAGCGAGACAGGGTATGGTCTCACAGATACGCAGTATTTT. It yields the protein CASSETGYGLTDTQYF.

V is TRBV24-1 and J is TRBJ2-1, with 10 bases that match TRBD2. CDR1 and CDR2 (germline): KGHDR, SFDVKD. V was pared by 4 bases and J by 4 bases, with 3 bases of the junction left unmatched. The CDR3 has 15 residues. The CDR3 bases are TGTGCCACCAGTGACCCTAGCGGGGGTTACAATGAGCAGTTCTTC. This sequence encodes CATSDPSGGYNEQFF.

The chain combines TRBV29-1 with TRBJ2-5, with 16 bases aligning to TRBD2. Trimming took 2 bases from V and 4 from J; bases not matched to a gene: 4. Germline V lookup: CDR1 SQVTM, CDR2 ANQGSEA. There are 16 residues in the CDR3. The CDR3 sequence is CSVERGLAGGRETQYF. CDR3 DNA sequence: TGCAGCGTTGAAAGGGGACTAGCGGGAGGGAGAGAGACCCAGTACTTC.

The chain couples TRBV7-2 to TRBJ2-3; D ambiguous. V lost 5 bases, J lost 2 bases, and 14 bases lay in between. Germline CDR1 reads SGHTA; CDR2 reads FQGNSA. The CDR3 totals 15 residues. The CDR3 DNA is TGTGCCAGCAGCCCTCGGCTGAGGAACACAGATACGCAGTATTTT. Protein: CASSPRLRNTDTQYF.

The CDR3 coding sequence is TGTGCCAGTAGAGTTGACAGGGGAAGCAATCAGCCCCAGCATTTT. It specifies CASRVDRGSNQPQHF. The chain carries TRBV19 and TRBJ1-5, with TRBD1 matching over 8 bases. J lost 1 base, V lost 6 bases, and 5 bases had no gene match. Per germline, CDR1 LNHDA and CDR2 SQIVND (reference sequence). This CDR3 is 15 amino acids long.

The rearrangement joins TRBV24-1 to TRBJ1-1; 7 positions agree with TRBD1. V shed 4 bases, J shed 7 bases, and the junction held 5 bases outside the gene matches. Germline CDR1 KGHDR, CDR2 SFDVKD. This CDR3 is 13 amino acids long. The CDR3 is CATSDTGQSEAFF. CDR3 nucleotides: TGTGCCACCAGTGACACGGGACAGAGTGAAGCTTTCTTT.

The chain is built from TRBV4-2 and TRBJ2-1, with TRBD2 matching 8 bases. The CDR3 spans 16 residues. Trimming at V came to 0 bases and at J to 7 bases, leaving 8 bases not matched to a gene. From germline, CDR1 is LGHNA and CDR2 YNFKEQ. The CDR3 loop reads CASSQDPGGGWNEQFF. The CDR3, as DNA: TGTGCCAGCAGCCAAGATCCTGGCGGGGGGTGGAATGAGCAGTTCTTC.

The rearrangement uses TRBV7-2 and TRBJ1-3; 7 bases align to TRBD1. Trimming cost V 5 bases and J 4 bases; bases outside gene matches: 8. This CDR3 is 15 amino acids long. Germline V gene lookup returns CDR1 SGHTA and CDR2 FQGNSA. The CDR3 region is CASSPRRGSGNTIYF. The CDR3 DNA follows: TGTGCCAGCAGCCCCCGCAGGGGGTCGGGAAACACCATATATTTT.

The J gene is TRBJ1-3, the V gene TRBV18, with TRBD1 matching 7 bases. From germline, CDR1 is KGHSH and CDR2 LQKENI. This CDR3 comprises 13 residues. With 8 bases clipped from V and 4 bases from J, the junction kept 5 bases outside the gene matches. The CDR3 region is CASRDSGGNTIYF. The CDR3 DNA sequence: TGTGCCAGCCGGGACAGTGGCGGAAACACCATATATTTT.

With regard to this clone: An end of the junction does not agree with germline; a read error may underlie this. The V and J genes are TRBV19 and TRBJ2-7; 10 positions match TRBD1. CDR1 is LNHDA and CDR2 is SQIVND in the germline V gene (reference sequence). The CDR3 consists of 15 residues. The DNA for the CDR3 is TGTGCCAGTAGCCCAAGACAGGGGGCTTCCTATGAGCAGTACTTC. Translated, it gives CASSPRQGASYEQYF.

The CDR3 sequence is CASSLEQGIVGELFF. CDR3 nucleotides: TGCGCCAGCAGCTTGGAGCAGGGAATAGTCGGGGAGCTGTTTTTT. V and J are TRBV5-1 and TRBJ2-2; tentative D call: TRBD1 (5 bases). CDR1 SGHRS and CDR2 YFSETQ come from the germline V gene. Trimming removed 0 bases at V and 7 bases at J, with 13 bases between. The CDR3 loop spans 15 amino acids.

The gene calls are TRBV28 and TRBJ2-7; perhaps TRBD1 as D (6 bases). The CDR3 consists of 12 residues. V was shortened by 5 bases and J by 3 bases, with 8 bases between the two germline ends. Germline CDR1 reads MDHEN; CDR2 reads SYDVKM. The CDR3 protein is CASSPGVYEQYF. In nucleotides, the CDR3 is TGTGCCAGCAGTCCAGGGGTCTACGAGCAGTACTTC.

The chain carries TRBV3-1 (or the pseudogene TRBV3-2) and TRBJ2-7; maybe TRBD2 (7 bases). The CDR3 covers 13 residues. Germline values: CDR1 LGHDT, CDR2 YNNKEL (reference sequence). V lost 2 bases and J lost 5, with 10 bases in between. CDR3 sequence: CASSQRGGNEQYF. DNA for the CDR3: TGTGCCAGCAGCCAAAGGGGGGGGAACGAGCAGTACTTC.

This clone was counted once. The CDR3 is CASSADRAYEQYF. The CDR3 nucleotides read TGTGCCAGTAGCGCGGACAGGGCCTACGAGCAGTACTTC. This chain uses TRBV6-6 with TRBJ2-7; TRBD1 agrees at 8 bases. The length of the CDR3 is 13 residues. V was clipped by 9 bases and J by 2 bases; unmatched bases: 6. CDR1 is MNHNY and CDR2 is SVGAGI in the germline V gene (reference sequence).

The chain is built from TRBV5-4 and TRBJ2-3, with 11 bases matching TRBD2. The CDR3 is 16 residues long. CDR1 and CDR2 (germline): SGHNT, YYREEE (reference sequence). After removal of 0 bases from V and 4 bases from J, the junction contained 4 bases not matched to a gene. DNA of the CDR3: TGTGCCAGCAGCTTGGGTACTAGCGGGGGAGCAGATACGCAGTATTTT. This sequence encodes CASSLGTSGGADTQYF.

V usage is TRBV2 and J usage is TRBJ1-2, with 7 bases aligning to TRBD1. The CDR3 length is 15 residues. Germline assignment: CDR1 SNHLY and CDR2 FYNNEI. V trimming: 6 bases; J trimming: 0 bases; junction bases outside the gene matches: 7. CDR3 amino acids: CASRPGTAANYGYTF. CDR3 DNA sequence: TGTGCCAGCAGACCCGGGACAGCTGCTAACTATGGCTACACCTTC.

The V gene is TRBV5-1, the J gene TRBJ1-1; 8 nucleotides align to TRBD1. This CDR3 region has 14 residues. J lost 5 bases, V lost 4 bases, and 7 bases had no gene match. Germline-derived CDR1 and CDR2 are SGHRS and YFSETQ. The CDR3 DNA sequence: TGCGCCAGCAGCCCCCCGGACAGGGATACTGAAGCTTTCTTT. Translated, it gives CASSPPDRDTEAFF.

The V call is TRBV6-1, the J call TRBJ2-2; 8 nucleotides line up with TRBD1. Germline V CDR1 and CDR2: MNHNS, SASEGT. The CDR3 has 15 residues. The V segment lost 2 bases and the J segment 3 bases; nucleotides outside the gene matches: 2. The CDR3 reads CASSEQGAHTGELFF. CDR3 coding DNA: TGTGCCAGCAGTGAACAGGGGGCGCACACCGGGGAGCTGTTTTTT.

V is TRBV12-5 and J is TRBJ1-2; D remains unclear. Germline V gives CDR1 LGHNT, CDR2 FRNRAP. The V gene lost 0 bases and the J gene lost 8 bases, with 16 bases spanning the gap. This CDR3 region has 15 residues. This CDR3 reads CASGLVDSEGRGYTF. The CDR3 nucleotides are TGTGCTAGTGGTTTGGTAGACTCAGAGGGCCGGGGCTACACCTTC.

The rearrangement links TRBV5-1 to TRBJ2-7; 7 bases line up with TRBD2. CDR1 is SGHRS and CDR2 is YFSETQ in the germline V gene. There are 15 residues in the CDR3. Germline trimming cut 2 bases from V and 0 bases from J; bases unmatched to any gene: 5. As DNA, the CDR3 is TGCGCCAGCAGCTTTCAGGGAGGGGCCTCCTACGAGCAGTACTTC. Protein sequence: CASSFQGGASYEQYF.

The genes are TRBV5-1 and TRBJ1-5; TRBD1 is a possible D gene (6 bases). The CDR3 sequence is 15 residues long. V lost 0 bases, J lost 5 bases, and 12 bases lay in between. Germline V lookup: CDR1 SGHRS, CDR2 YFSETQ. CDR3 protein: CASSLAGARDQPQHF. In DNA form, the CDR3 reads TGCGCCAGCAGCTTGGCAGGGGCCCGGGATCAGCCCCAGCATTTT.

V gene TRBV20-1 combines with J gene TRBJ2-1; D is possibly TRBD1 (6 bases). Trimming took off 5 bases at V and 12 bases at J, with 14 bases between the two ends. This CDR3 contains 11 residues. Germline CDR1 and CDR2: DFQATT and SNEGSKA (reference sequence). The CDR3 protein is CSADTGTGQFF. The DNA of the CDR3 is TGCAGTGCTGACACAGGGACCGGGCAGTTCTTC.

The chain carries TRBV5-1 and TRBJ1-5, with 10 bases fitting TRBD1. V gave up 0 bases and J gave up 0 bases; unmatched junction bases: 9. The germline V gene has CDR1 SGHRS and CDR2 YFSETQ. The CDR3 runs to 19 residues. DNA for the CDR3: TGCGCCAGCAGCTTGGGCCCATCGACAGGGGGCAATAGCAATCAGCCCCAGCATTTT. Amino acids: CASSLGPSTGGNSNQPQHF.